These 19 T cell receptor beta chains originate from one sample sequenced in a study of T-cell reconstitution after alpha-beta-depleted transplantation in children. Unique molecular identifiers tagged the TCRbeta library. TCRdb re-called the PCR reads with MiXCR, one entry per CDR3 protein. The data contain 200,000 to 250,000 distinct CDR3 sequences, 9.5% to 15% of them singletons. Specimen: PBMCs from the stem cell graft donor, collected from the stem cell graft. All receptors derive from a human donor who donated a stem cell graft to a child with acute lymphoblastic leukemia.

The V call is TRBV28, the J call TRBJ2-7; D assignment may be TRBD1 or TRBD2 (5 bases each). This CDR3 comprises 13 residues. Trimming took 10 bases from V and 5 from J, leaving 18 bases between them. Germline CDR1 MDHEN, CDR2 SYDVKM. The CDR3 region has the DNA TGTGCCATGAGCCGCGGGCAGGGTAACGAGCAGTACTTC. This gives the protein CAMSRGQGNEQYF.

This clonotype was seen ten or more times. This chain links TRBV6-5 with TRBJ2-6; the D is unclear. V shed 0 bases and J shed 1 base, with 7 bases lying between them. The CDR3 sequence is 16 residues long. In germline, CDR1 is MNHEY, CDR2 SVGAGI. The CDR3 sequence is CASSYSFGSGANVLTF. DNA of the CDR3: TGTGCCAGCAGTTACTCTTTCGGGTCTGGGGCCAACGTCCTGACTTTC.

This clonotype was seen many times. V gene TRBV5-1 combines with J gene TRBJ2-7; maybe TRBD1 (6 bases). V was cut by 0 bases and J by 2 bases, with 12 bases left in between. The germline V gene has CDR1 SGHRS and CDR2 YFSETQ. CDR3 size: 15 residues. Here the CDR3 reads CASSLDPAGAYEQYF. The CDR3 DNA is TGCGCCAGCAGCTTGGATCCCGCAGGGGCCTACGAGCAGTACTTC.

A note on this clonotype: A much larger clone lies a single base off, so this may be a read error. V and J are TRBV5-6 and TRBJ2-1; D uncertain. V lost 2 bases and J lost 8, with 8 bases in between. This CDR3 has 12 amino acids. The germline gives CDR1 SGHDT, CDR2 YYEEEE. The CDR3 region has the DNA TGTGCCAGCAGCTTCGGTCGACATGAGCAGTTCTTC. Amino acid sequence: CASSFGRHEQFF.

In this sample, this clonotype turned up many times. V usage is TRBV27 and J usage is TRBJ2-7; D is perhaps TRBD1 (6 bases). V was trimmed by 6 bases and J by 3 bases, leaving 15 bases between them. The CDR3 is 14 amino acids. In germline, CDR1 is MNHEY, CDR2 SMNVEV (reference sequence). CDR3 sequence: CASRRHWTDYEQYF. DNA of the CDR3: TGTGCCAGCAGACGACATTGGACAGACTACGAGCAGTACTTC.

The chain joins TRBV28 to TRBJ1-1, with 7 bases lining up with TRBD1. The CDR3 loop spans 13 amino acids. Germline V gene data show CDR1 as MDHEN and CDR2 as SYDVKM. Trimming took 10 bases from V and 4 from J; bases not matched to a gene: 9. The CDR3 reads CATTGAEVTEAFF. The DNA for the CDR3 is TGTGCCACTACAGGGGCGGAGGTCACTGAAGCTTTCTTT.

This clonotype occurred many times. This chain connects TRBV7-9 to TRBJ1-1, with D possibly matching TRBD1 (5 bases). Germline V gene sequence: CDR1 SEHNR, CDR2 FQNEAQ (reference sequence). V shed 1 base and J shed 4 bases, with 13 bases lying between them. This CDR3 comprises 15 residues. CDR3 in amino acids: CASSLVGAGVTEAFF. The CDR3 coding sequence is TGTGCCAGCAGCTTAGTGGGAGCGGGGGTCACTGAAGCTTTCTTT.

There are many counts of this clonotype. The chain recombines TRBV5-1 with TRBJ2-7, with a possible D match to TRBD2 (6 bases). The CDR3 has 13 amino acids. V lost 0 bases to trimming and J lost 6 bases, with 10 bases between them. The V gene's germline CDR1 is SGHRS and CDR2 YFSETQ. CDR3 sequence (DNA): TGCGCCAGCAGCTTGGTCGAGGGAGGCGAGCAGTACTTC. Amino acids: CASSLVEGGEQYF.

This clonotype was detected many times. The V gene is TRBV6-4, the J gene TRBJ2-1; 9 bases fit TRBD2. V shed 6 bases, J shed 4 bases, and the junction held 10 bases outside the gene matches. CDR3 length: 16 amino acids. The germline CDR1 and CDR2 sequences are MRHNA and SNTAGT. DNA for the CDR3: TGTGCCAGCAGCCCCTTAGAGGGACTAGCATACAATGAGCAGTTCTTC. Its translation is CASSPLEGLAYNEQFF.

This clonotype was recorded at least ten times. The chain couples TRBV6-2 or TRBV6-3 to TRBJ2-3; tentative D call: TRBD1 (5 bases). V shed 5 bases and J shed 6 bases, with 12 bases lying between them. CDR1 MNHEY and CDR2 SVGEGT come from the germline V gene. The length of the CDR3 is 13 residues. DNA of the CDR3: TGTGCCAGCAGTGCGCGACCAGGGGATACGCAGTATTTT. Its protein product is CASSARPGDTQYF.

This clonotype was observed at least ten times. This rearrangement joins TRBV18 to TRBJ2-7; D call uncertain. Trimming took 3 bases from V and 4 from J, leaving 13 bases between them. The CDR3 spans 14 residues. From germline, CDR1 is KGHSH and CDR2 LQKENI. The CDR3 sequence: CASSPGNAEYEQYF. The CDR3, as DNA: TGTGCCAGCTCACCGGGGAACGCGGAGTACGAGCAGTACTTC.

The gene calls are TRBV7-8 and TRBJ2-7; 8 bases map to TRBD1. Germline CDR1 SGHVS, CDR2 FQNEAQ. Trimming cost V 2 bases and J 4 bases; bases outside gene matches: 7. CDR3 size: 15 residues. The CDR3 is CASSLFQGAPYEQYF. The CDR3 DNA follows: TGTGCCAGCAGCTTATTTCAGGGGGCTCCTTACGAGCAGTACTTC.

This clonotype was counted ten times or more. CDR3 sequence: CASSRGSLSGSGTEAFF. CDR3 in DNA: TGTGCCAGCAGCAGGGGGAGCCTATCAGGGTCCGGCACTGAAGCTTTCTTT. This chain joins TRBV12-3 or TRBV12-4 and TRBJ1-1; 7 bases are shared with TRBD1. With V trimmed by 6 bases and J by 4 bases, 17 bases remained unmatched. The CDR3 runs 17 residues.

This clonotype was recorded many times. DNA of the CDR3: TGCGCCAGCAGCTCGGGACAGGGGCGCTCCTACAATGAGCAGTTCTTC. Translated: CASSSGQGRSYNEQFF. This chain joins TRBV5-1 and TRBJ2-1, with TRBD1 matching 10 bases. Germline trimming cut 3 bases from V and 0 bases from J; bases unmatched to any gene: 3. CDR1 is SGHRS, CDR2 YFSETQ, per germline. The CDR3 runs 16 residues.

The table lists this clonotype with many counts. The chain joins TRBV12-3 or TRBV12-4 to TRBJ2-7; 7 bases fit TRBD1. V lost 6 bases, J lost 1 base, and 12 bases stayed unmatched. This CDR3 region has 16 residues. CDR3 residues: CASSKTGTVISYEQYF. CDR3 DNA: TGTGCCAGCAGCAAAACCGGGACAGTTATTTCCTACGAGCAGTACTTC.

This clonotype came up a few times. The genes are TRBV5-1 and TRBJ1-2; D ambiguous. V was cut by 0 bases and J by 1 base, with 7 bases left in between. The CDR3 runs to 14 residues. In germline, CDR1 is SGHRS, CDR2 YFSETQ. This CDR3 reads CASSLDGYNYGYTF. The CDR3 DNA is TGCGCCAGCAGCTTGGATGGTTATAACTATGGCTACACCTTC.

This clonotype was observed many times. The V gene is TRBV20-1, the J gene TRBJ2-7, with 7 bases that match TRBD1. Germline V gene data show CDR1 as DFQATT and CDR2 as SNEGSKA (reference sequence). The CDR3 sequence is 17 residues long. The V and J ends lost 1 base and 4 bases, in that order; junction bases with no gene match: 16. The CDR3 region has the DNA TGCAGTGCTAGAGGTGGAAGAGGGGGCCTCAACTCTTACGAGCAGTACTTC. Residues: CSARGGRGGLNSYEQYF.

There are a few counts of this clonotype. The genes are TRBV11-2 and TRBJ2-1; D call uncertain. CDR1 is SGHAT and CDR2 is FQNNGV in the germline V gene. This CDR3 is built from 13 residues. V was trimmed by 5 bases and J by 8 bases, leaving 13 bases between them. For the CDR3, the DNA is TGTGCCAGCAGCGGTGGCCTAATTTATGAGCAGTTCTTC. Translated, it gives CASSGGLIYEQFF.

The chain has TRBV25-1 and TRBJ1-1, with TRBD1 matching 8 bases. Trimming took 5 bases from V and 3 from J; bases not matched to a gene: 8. This CDR3 region has 15 residues. The germline gives CDR1 MGHDK, CDR2 SYGVNS. The CDR3 nucleotides are TGTGCCAGCAGTCCGCTTTCAGGGGGCCACACTGAAGCTTTCTTT. Protein product: CASSPLSGGHTEAFF.